This TCR beta chain is drawn from a study of T cells in Graves' hyperthyroidism and ophthalmopathy. Uncontrolled infection, other autoimmune disease, pregnancy and lactation each barred patients from inclusion. On the basis of clinical symptoms, serum thyroxine and TRAb, thyroid ultrasound and orbital computed tomography, diagnoses were made. PBMCs were sourced from more than 9 ml fresh peripheral blood. CDR1 is LGHNA and CDR2 is YSLEER in the germline V gene. V gave up 0 bases and J gave up 5 bases, with 10 bases separating them. The CDR3 loop spans 14 amino acids. RNA transcripts provided the source from which TCR beta CDR3 regions were amplified. When the TCR CDR3 underwent first-round RT-PCR, the HTBI primer set was used. MiXCR, applied by TCRdb to the multiplex PCR reads, yields one record per CDR3 protein. The sample consists of 700,000 to 950,000 distinct CDR3 sequences, around 40% of them appearing once.

The chain employs TRBV4-3 and TRBJ2-5; D is unclear. Sequences were obtained from blood. The sequence came from a woman between 40 and 55 years old with Graves' hyperthyroidism. This CDR3 is CASSQERFRETQYF. CDR3 DNA: TGCGCCAGCAGCCAAGAACGGTTTCGGGAGACCCAGTACTTC.